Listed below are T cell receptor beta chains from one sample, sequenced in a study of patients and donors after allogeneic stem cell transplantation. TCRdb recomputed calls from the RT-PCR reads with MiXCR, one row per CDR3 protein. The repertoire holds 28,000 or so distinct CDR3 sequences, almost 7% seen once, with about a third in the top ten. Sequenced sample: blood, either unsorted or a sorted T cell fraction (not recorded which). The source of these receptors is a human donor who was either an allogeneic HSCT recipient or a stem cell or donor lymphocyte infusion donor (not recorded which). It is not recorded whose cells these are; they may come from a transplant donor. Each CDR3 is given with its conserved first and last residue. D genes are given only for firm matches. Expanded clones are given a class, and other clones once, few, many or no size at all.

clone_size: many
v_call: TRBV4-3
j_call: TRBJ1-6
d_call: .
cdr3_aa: CASSQETGNSPLHF
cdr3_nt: TGCGCCAGCAGCCAAGAAACGGGCAATTCACCCCTCCACTTT

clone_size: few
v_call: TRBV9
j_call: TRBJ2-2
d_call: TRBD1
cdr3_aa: CASSVRTGAGELFF
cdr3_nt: TGTGCCAGCAGCGTCAGGACAGGAGCCGGGGAGCTGTTTTTT

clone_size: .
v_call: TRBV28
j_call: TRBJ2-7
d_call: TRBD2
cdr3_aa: CASSLHSGTEQYF
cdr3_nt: TGTGCCAGCAGTTTGCATAGCGGGACCGAGCAGTACTTC

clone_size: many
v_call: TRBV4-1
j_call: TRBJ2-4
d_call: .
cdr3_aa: CASSRLSGTSKNIQYF
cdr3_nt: TGCGCCAGCAGCCGACTTTCCGGGACATCCAAAAACATTCAGTACTTC

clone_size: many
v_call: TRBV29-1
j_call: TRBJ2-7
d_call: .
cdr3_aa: CSVEGPGVYEQYF
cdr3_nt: TGCAGCGTTGAAGGACCAGGAGTATACGAGCAGTACTTC

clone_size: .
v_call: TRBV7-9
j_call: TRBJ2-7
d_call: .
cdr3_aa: CASSLGYLDRGEQYF
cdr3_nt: TGTGCCAGCAGCTTAGGGTATCTAGATCGGGGGGAGCAGTACTTC

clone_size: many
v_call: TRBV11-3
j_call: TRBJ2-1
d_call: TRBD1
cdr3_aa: CASSLGGGADEQFF
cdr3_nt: TGTGCCAGCAGCTTAGGAGGGGGCGCAGATGAGCAGTTCTTC

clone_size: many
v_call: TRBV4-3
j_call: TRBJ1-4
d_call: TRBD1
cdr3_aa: CASSQEHRGIYEKLFF
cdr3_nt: TGCGCCAGCAGCCAAGAACACAGGGGGATCTATGAAAAACTGTTTTTT

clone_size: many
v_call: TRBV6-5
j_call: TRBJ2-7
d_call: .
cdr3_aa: CASSYVGDGYEQYF
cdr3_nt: TGTGCCAGCAGTTACGTAGGGGACGGATACGAGCAGTACTTC

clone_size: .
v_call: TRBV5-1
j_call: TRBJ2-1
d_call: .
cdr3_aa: CASSTRVATYNEQFF
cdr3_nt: TGCGCCAGCAGCACCCGGGTGGCAACCTACAATGAGCAGTTCTTC

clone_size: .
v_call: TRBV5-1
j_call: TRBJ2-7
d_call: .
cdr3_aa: CASSQGLPTDEQYF
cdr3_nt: TGCGCCAGCAGCCAGGGACTGCCGACTGACGAGCAGTACTTC

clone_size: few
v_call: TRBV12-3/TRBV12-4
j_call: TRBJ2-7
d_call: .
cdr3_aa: CATTRGLGEQYF
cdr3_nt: TGTGCCACCACCAGAGGGCTCGGAGAGCAGTACTTC

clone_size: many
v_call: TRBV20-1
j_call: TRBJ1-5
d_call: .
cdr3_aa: CSARAGGQITSYSNQPQHF
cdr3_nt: TGCAGTGCTAGAGCTGGGGGGCAAATAACTAGCTATAGCAATCAGCCCCAGCATTTT

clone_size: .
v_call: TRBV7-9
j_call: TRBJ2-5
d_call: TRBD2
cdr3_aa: CASSFREAETQYF
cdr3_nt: TGTGCCAGCAGCTTCCGGGAGGCGGAGACCCAGTACTTC

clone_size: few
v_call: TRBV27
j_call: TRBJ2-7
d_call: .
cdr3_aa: CASSSTGTLYEQYF
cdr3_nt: TGTGCCAGCAGTTCCACCGGGACACTTTACGAGCAGTACTTC

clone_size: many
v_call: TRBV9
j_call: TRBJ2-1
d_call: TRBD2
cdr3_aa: CATSGLAGGDEQFF
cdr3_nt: TGTGCCACCTCGGGACTAGCGGGAGGAGATGAGCAGTTCTTC

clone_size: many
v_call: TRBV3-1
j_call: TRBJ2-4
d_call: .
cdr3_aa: CASSQGAITQYF
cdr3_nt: TGTGCCAGCAGCCAAGGGGCAATTACTCAGTACTTC

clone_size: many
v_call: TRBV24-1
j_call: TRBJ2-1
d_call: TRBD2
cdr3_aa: CATSDLSPLTSHQYNEQFF
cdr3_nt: TGTGCCACCAGTGATTTGAGCCCCCTGACTAGCCACCAATACAATGAGCAGTTCTTC

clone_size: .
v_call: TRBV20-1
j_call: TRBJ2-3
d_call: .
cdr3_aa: CSASRATRTDTQYF
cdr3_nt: TGCAGTGCTAGCCGGGCTACCAGGACAGATACGCAGTATTTT

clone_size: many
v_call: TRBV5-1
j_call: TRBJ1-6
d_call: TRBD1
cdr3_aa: CASSRDRENSPLHF
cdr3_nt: TGCGCCAGCAGCCGGGACAGGGAGAATTCACCCCTCCACTTT

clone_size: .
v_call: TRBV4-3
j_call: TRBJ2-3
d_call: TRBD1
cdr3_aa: CASSQETFQGVDTQYF
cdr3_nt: TGCGCCAGCAGCCAAGAAACTTTCCAGGGGGTAGATACGCAGTATTTT

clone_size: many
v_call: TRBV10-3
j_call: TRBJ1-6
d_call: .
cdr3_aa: CAIGTINNSPLHF
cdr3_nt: TGTGCCATCGGGACAATTAATAATTCACCCCTCCACTTT

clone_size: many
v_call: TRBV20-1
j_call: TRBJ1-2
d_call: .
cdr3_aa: CSARFDRRGYTF
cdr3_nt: TGCAGTGCTAGATTTGACCGAAGAGGCTACACCTTC

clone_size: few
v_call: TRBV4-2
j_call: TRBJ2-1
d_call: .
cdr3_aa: CASSHPDGGLEGEQFF
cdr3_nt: TGTGCCAGCAGCCATCCCGACGGGGGGCTCGAGGGTGAGCAGTTCTTC

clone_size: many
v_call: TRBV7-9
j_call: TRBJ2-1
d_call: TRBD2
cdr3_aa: CASSLGVTSVKFF
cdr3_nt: TGTGCCAGCAGCTTAGGAGTGACTAGCGTTAAGTTCTTC

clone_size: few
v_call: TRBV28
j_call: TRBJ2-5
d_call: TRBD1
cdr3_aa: CASSPGQGGGWETQYF
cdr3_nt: TGTGCCAGCAGCCCCGGACAGGGTGGTGGTTGGGAGACCCAGTACTTC

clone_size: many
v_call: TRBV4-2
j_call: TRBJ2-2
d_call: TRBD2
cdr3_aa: CASSQQSGSLRTGELFF
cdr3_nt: TGTGCCAGCAGCCAACAAAGCGGGAGCCTTCGTACCGGGGAGCTGTTTTTT

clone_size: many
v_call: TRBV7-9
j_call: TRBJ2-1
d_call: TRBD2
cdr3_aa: CASSLSGSSYNEQFF
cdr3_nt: TGTGCCAGCAGCCTTAGCGGGAGCTCCTACAATGAGCAGTTCTTC

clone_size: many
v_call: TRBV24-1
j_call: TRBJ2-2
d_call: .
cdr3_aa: CATSTRNTGELFF
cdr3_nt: TGTGCCACCAGCACCAGGAACACCGGGGAGCTGTTTTTT

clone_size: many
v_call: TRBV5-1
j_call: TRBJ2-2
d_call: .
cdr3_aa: CASSLNRANTGELFF
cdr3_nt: TGCGCCAGCAGCTTGAATCGAGCGAACACCGGGGAGCTGTTTTTT